This T cell receptor (beta chain) was documented in a study of Graves' ophthalmopathy and Graves' hyperthyroidism (dated by TCRdb to the late 2010s). Study-level background: Peripheral blood samples were taken at the time of initial diagnosis, before any treatment was given. In roughly 6 hyperthyroidism patients, the T-cell repertoire of thyroid tissue was compared with the T-cell repertoire of blood. In total, 135 blood samples were TCR-sequenced: approximately 40 ophthalmopathy, some 80 hyperthyroidism and some 17 hyperthyroidism-to-ophthalmopathy patients. The 75 to 100 discovery patients were divided at random into training and test sets in a 7:3 ratio. To explore V-J signatures that separate ophthalmopathy from hyperthyroidism, a discovery set of 95 to 100 patients was enrolled, consisting of roughly 45 with ophthalmopathy and roughly 57 with stable hyperthyroidism. An independent validation cohort was composed of roughly 18 hyperthyroidism patients and about 16 patients who later progressed from hyperthyroidism to ophthalmopathy. Following sample collection, hyperthyroidism patients were given methimazole at a starting dose of 30 mg daily, and ophthalmopathy patients were given high-dose intravenous methylprednisolone. The study used TCR beta repertoire signatures to distinguish Graves' ophthalmopathy from Graves' hyperthyroidism and to predict progression to ophthalmopathy.

The paper's findings and limits, for the study overall: Most expanded thyroid clonotypes with a frequency above 0.001 also appeared in blood, which suggests that blood repertoires may reflect the immune response in the thyroid. Ophthalmopathy was separated from stable hyperthyroidism by the 13-signature model with more than 85% sensitivity and 81% to 84% specificity in cross-validation and with 80%/75% in the test set. No statistical method was used to predetermine the sample size, and group allocation was not hidden from the investigators. In validation, the model predicted ophthalmopathy progression with more than 55% sensitivity and around 72% specificity; fewer than 15 predicted patients were CT-confirmed with GO in a median of about 7.1 months.

This clonotype was counted ten times or more. What antigen it recognizes has not been identified. The limits of the CDR3 on the DNA are not certain, so only TCRdb's listed CDR3 is given. For repertoire sequencing, the TCR beta CDR3 regions were amplified from RNA transcripts. The first round was an RT-PCR using HTBI primers with the Qiagen OneStep RT-PCR kit, and this first round was followed by a second-round multiplex PCR, then size selection and purification. The libraries underwent paired-end sequencing with 100 bp reads on an Illumina HiSeq2000. The authors processed their data as follows. SOAPnuke was used to process the reads, throwing out any read that had adapters, had uncalled bases, had a mean Phred below 15, or lacked an exact constant-primer or identifier match. High-quality paired reads were merged with COPE v1.2.5. Clonotypes were defined as unique nucleotide sequences and were aligned to IMGT TRB V, D and J references using MiTCR v1.1. Analysis was restricted to V-J combinations with a frequency above 0.0001, which covered about 99% of repertoires. A TCR clonal expansion and chaos score per V-J combination was defined as the ratio of F50 clonal expansion to chaos observed in the TCRdist matrix. Features were reduced by Welch's t-statistics and random forest to more than 10 V-J combinations, which fed a naive Bayes classifier. The Morisita-Horn index was used to measure how similar the thyroid and blood repertoires were. The public reads were run again by TCRdb, first through fastp at Q25 and then through MiXCR, and only productive beta chains were kept. All rows with the same CDR3 protein become a single entry with the most common DNA and genes. None of the V and J calls come from the authors' own analysis; TCRdb made them. The sample has under 200,000 distinct CDR3 sequences on record, more than 30% of them singletons. The top ten hold around 5.5% of the sample.

Counted from cysteine to phenylalanine, this CDR3 has 18 amino acids. Per the germline V gene, SGHTA is the CDR1 and FQGTGA is the CDR2. Ophthalmopathy patients had moderately to severely active disease, Clinical Activity Score of at least 3, NOSPECS grade of at least 4, and disease duration under 3 months. Anyone with other autoimmune diseases, uncontrolled infections, pregnancy or lactation was excluded from the study. Clinical symptoms, serum thyroxine, TRAb, thyroid ultrasound and orbital computed tomography formed the basis of the diagnosis. Using Ficoll-Paque density gradient centrifugation, PBMCs were isolated from over 8.5 ml of fresh peripheral blood. Trizol reagent was used to extract the total RNA, and its quality was then checked on an Agilent 2100 Bioanalyzer.

The sequenced sample consisted of peripheral blood. Recombination joined TRBV7-3 with TRBJ2-2; the table's D gene call, TRBD2, was not cross checked with the DNA. The sequence came from a woman aged 40 to 55 with Graves' ophthalmopathy. Donor details come from another sample of the same person, matched by shared clones. The encoded CDR3 is CASSPRFLGQSGTGSCFF.